What follows describes a single T cell receptor (beta chain). Antigen specificity is unknown. PCR employed 60 Vbeta and 13 Jbeta primers. Clones were sequenced by immunoSEQ multiplex PCR, and TCRdb holds only the in-frame ones, with some missing. The table shows just over 200,000 clones, with 80% to 85% occurring only once. CDR3 length: 15 amino acids. CDR1 is SEHNR, CDR2 FQNEAQ, per germline (reference sequence). V lost 5 bases to trimming and J lost 0 bases, with 14 bases between them. The data belong to a study of cytomegalovirus exposure and HLA in healthy donors. Across the study: Earlier sequencing of 150 million to 200 million T cells yielded fewer than 140 million unique TCR beta sequences.

The study's findings and limits: Sequencing likely caused a cluster of highly shared sequence variants. An analysis done earlier found most TCR beta V segments productive about 90% or about 30% of the time. A later analysis reported that several of the most significant clusters appeared to be linked to common viral pathogens, among them Epstein-Barr virus.

The specimen sequenced was PBMCs. The clonotype comes from a woman aged 40 to 50 in good health and CMV-seronegative. V is TRBV7-9 and J is TRBJ2-7; D may be TRBD1 (5 bases). CDR3 in amino acids: CASSAPGLNSYEQYF. CDR3 bases: TGTGCCAGCAGCGCCCCAGGGTTAAACTCCTACGAGCAGTACTTC.